This T cell receptor (beta chain) was observed in a study of T-cell reconstitution after alpha-beta-depleted transplantation in children. Unique molecular identifiers were incorporated during preparation of the TCRbeta library. Each CDR3 protein is one row after TCRdb ran MiXCR on the PCR reads. The top ten clones hold approximately 3% of a sample with just under 550,000 distinct CDR3 sequences, about a sixth of them seen once. V lost 0 bases and J lost 6; bases outside the gene matches: 13. CDR1 and CDR2 (germline): MNHNS, SASEGT. The CDR3 totals 17 residues. This chain uses TRBV6-1 with TRBJ2-7; 8 bases match TRBD1. The material was PBMCs from the stem cell graft donor, obtained from the stem cell graft. The TCR was taken from a human donor who donated a stem cell graft to a child with acute lymphoblastic leukemia. The CDR3 nucleotides are TGTGCCAGCAGTGAAGCCACCGGACAGGGCCAGAGGAGCGAGCAGTACTTC. This translates into CASSEATGQGQRSEQYF.